These 16 T cell receptor beta chains were sequenced from one sample in a study of blood T cell repertoires in COVID-19. Clones were sequenced by immunoSEQ multiplex PCR, and TCRdb holds only the in-frame ones, with some missing. The sample contains 270,000 or so clones, 90% of which appear only once. Sequenced: peripheral blood. All receptors derive from a woman aged 60-70 years with COVID-19, enrolled during active disease.

This rearrangement joins TRBV4-2 to TRBJ1-2, with TRBD1 matching 9 bases. In germline, CDR1 is LGHNA, CDR2 YNFKEQ. The CDR3 is 15 amino acids. V shed 4 bases, J shed 4 bases, and the junction held 7 bases outside the gene matches. The CDR3 bases are TGTGCCAGCAGCCCAAGGACAGGGGAAGGCTATGGCTACACCTTC. It translates to CASSPRTGEGYGYTF.

The chain links TRBV19 to TRBJ1-5; TRBD1 aligns across 7 bases. Trimming removed 5 bases from V and 0 bases from J; junction bases left unmatched: 7. The V gene's germline CDR1 is LNHDA and CDR2 SQIVND (reference sequence). The CDR3 loop spans 16 amino acids. In DNA form, the CDR3 reads TGTGCCAGTAGTCTCAGACAGGGAAATAGCAATCAGCCCCAGCATTTT. This gives the protein CASSLRQGNSNQPQHF. Supplemented by reference TRBV19 and TRBJ1-5, the full variable domain reads DGGITQSPKYLFRKEGQNVTLSCEQNLNHDAMYWYRQDPGQGLRLIYYSQIVNDFQKGDIAEGYSVSREKKESFPLTVTSAQKNPTAFYLCASSLRQGNSNQPQHFGDGTRLSIL.

This sequence joins TRBV7-8 and TRBJ1-1, with D maybe TRBD1 (5 bases). Between the trimmed V and J ends, which lost 5 bases and 5 bases, there was a span of 12 bases. The V gene's germline CDR1 is SGHVS and CDR2 FQNEAQ. The CDR3 is 13 residues long. The CDR3: CASSPLGGTEAFF. The DNA for the CDR3 is TGTGCCAGCAGCCCCCTGGGGGGGACTGAAGCTTTCTTT.

The V call is TRBV7-2, the J call TRBJ1-1; D is possibly TRBD1 (5 bases). V dropped 1 base and J dropped 1 base, with 10 bases sitting between them. CDR1 SGHTA and CDR2 FQGNSA come from the germline V gene. The CDR3 loop spans 15 amino acids. The chain's CDR3 is CASSLVGRGNTEAFF. The CDR3 nucleotides are TGTGCCAGCAGCTTAGTGGGGAGGGGGAACACTGAAGCTTTCTTT.

V usage is TRBV28 and J usage is TRBJ1-3; D uncertain. CDR3 length equals 13 residues. V was cut by 4 bases and J by 0 bases, with 4 bases left in between. The V gene's germline CDR1 is MDHEN and CDR2 SYDVKM. The CDR3 here is CASSSGSGNTIYF. As DNA, the CDR3 is TGTGCCAGCAGTTCAGGCTCTGGAAACACCATATATTTT.

This chain connects TRBV27 to TRBJ1-1; D is unresolved. This CDR3 contains 14 residues. Germline lookup yields CDR1 MNHEY and CDR2 SMNVEV (reference sequence). Trimming left V 5 bases short and J 4 bases short, with 14 bases between. This chain's CDR3 is CASSNLGGSTEAFF. CDR3 DNA sequence: TGTGCCAGCAGTAACCTCGGTGGGAGCACTGAAGCTTTCTTT.

This clone was counted a few times. The chain links TRBV6-5 to TRBJ2-4; 9 nucleotides agree with TRBD1. The germline V gene has CDR1 MNHEY and CDR2 SVGAGI. Trimming removed 6 bases from V and 9 bases from J; junction bases left unmatched: 6. This CDR3 is built from 13 residues. The CDR3 nucleotides are TGTGCCAGCAGCCCGGGACAGGGAGCCATTCAGTACTTC. This translates into CASSPGQGAIQYF.

The gene calls are TRBV7-2 and TRBJ2-3, with D maybe TRBD2 (6 bases). The V end was cut by 1 base, the J end by 1 base, with 12 bases between. The germline V gene has CDR1 SGHTA and CDR2 FQGNSA. The CDR3 contains 16 residues. The CDR3 loop reads CASSLGRGLGTDTQYF. The CDR3 DNA is TGTGCCAGCAGCTTAGGGAGGGGTCTCGGCACAGATACGCAGTATTTT.

This clone was recorded once. This rearrangement joins TRBV27 to TRBJ1-5; tentative D call: TRBD1 (6 bases). The germline gives CDR1 MNHEY, CDR2 SMNVEV (reference sequence). CDR3 length equals 15 residues. Trimming took 6 bases from V and 0 from J, leaving 12 bases between them. The CDR3 loop is CASRVDSYSNQPQHF. In DNA form, the CDR3 reads TGTGCCAGCAGGGTGGACAGCTATAGCAATCAGCCCCAGCATTTT.

The J gene is TRBJ1-1, the V gene TRBV5-1; D is uncertain. Germline assignment: CDR1 SGHRS and CDR2 YFSETQ. This CDR3 contains 13 residues. The V gene lost 4 bases and the J gene lost 8 bases, with 15 bases spanning the gap. CDR3 nucleotide sequence: TGCGCCAGCAGCCTGCGGCGGGGTTTCGAAGCTTTCTTT. It yields the protein CASSLRRGFEAFF.

J is TRBJ1-4 and V is TRBV9, with D perhaps TRBD1 (5 bases). Germline V CDR1 and CDR2: SGDLS, YYNGEE. The CDR3 is 13 residues long. The V end was cut by 4 bases, the J end by 7 bases, with 11 bases between. The DNA for the CDR3 is TGTGCCAGCAGCTCCGGGGGGGGTGAAAAACTGTTTTTT. Its translation: CASSSGGGEKLFF. Based on the CDR3 plus reference TRBV9 and TRBJ1-4, the full variable domain is DSGVTQTPKHLITATGQRVTLRCSPRSGDLSVYWYQQSLDQGLQFLIQYYNGEERAKGNILERFSAQQFPDLHSELNLSSLELGDSALYFCASSSGGGEKLFFGSGTQLSVL.

The DNA of the CDR3 is TGTGCCAGCAGCTCGCGAAGCGGCAATCAGCCCCAGCATTTT. Translated: CASSSRSGNQPQHF. V gene TRBV7-2 combines with J gene TRBJ1-5; unclear D gene. Trimming left V 4 bases short and J 2 bases short, with 9 bases between. CDR3 length: 14 amino acids. The germline CDR1 and CDR2 sequences are SGHTA and FQGNSA. The variable domain in full, completed from reference TRBV7-2 and TRBJ1-5, reads GAGVSQSPSNKVTEKGKDVELRCDPISGHTALYWYRQSLGQGLEFLIYFQGNSAPDKSGLPSDRFSAERTGGSVSTLTIQRTQQEDSAVYLCASSSRSGNQPQHFGDGTRLSIL.

In this sample, this clone turned up once. The chain combines TRBV5-1 with TRBJ1-2, with D possibly TRBD1 on 5 matching bases. The CDR3 runs 13 residues. Trimming removed 4 bases from V and 7 bases from J, with 14 bases in between. Germline loops: CDR1 SGHRS, CDR2 YFSETQ. The CDR3 region is CASSATGDAGYTF. The CDR3 DNA sequence: TGCGCCAGCAGCGCCACGGGGGATGCTGGCTACACCTTC.

The chain carries TRBV5-1 and TRBJ2-7, with a possible D match to TRBD1 (5 bases). Trimming pared 0 bases from V and 5 bases from J, leaving 12 bases between. The germline V gene has CDR1 SGHRS and CDR2 YFSETQ. This CDR3 has 14 residues. CDR3 in DNA: TGCGCCAGCAGCTTGGTCGCAGGGATCAACGAGCAGTACTTC. Amino acid sequence: CASSLVAGINEQYF.

Of note for this clone: The same CDR3 can be traced to other DNA sequences in this sample. The J gene is TRBJ1-2, the V gene TRBV5-1; the D is unclear. Looked up from germline, CDR1 is SGHRS and CDR2 is YFSETQ. V was clipped by 5 bases and J by 0 bases, with 5 bases between them. The CDR3 runs to 12 residues. The CDR3 DNA follows: TGCGCCAGCAGAGCCACTAACTATGGCTACACCTTC. Translated: CASRATNYGYTF. Full variable domain (missing parts from reference TRBV5-1 and TRBJ1-2): KAGVTQTPRYLIKTRGQQVTLSCSPISGHRSVSWYQQTPGQGLQFLFEYFSETQRNKGNFPGRFSGRQFSNSRSEMNVSTLELGDSALYLCASRATNYGYTFGSGTRLTVV.

The V and J genes are TRBV4-2 and TRBJ2-7, with D tentatively TRBD1 (6 bases). The ends were cut back, 1 base at V and 4 bases at J, with 14 bases in the middle. Germline V CDR1 and CDR2: LGHNA, YNFKEQ. CDR3 length: 15 residues. The CDR3 loop is CASSQGTGLLYEQYF. The DNA for the CDR3 is TGTGCCAGCAGCCAAGGAACAGGGCTTTTGTACGAGCAGTACTTC.